This T cell receptor beta chain was sequenced during a study of radiotherapy plus CTLA-4 blockade in lung cancer. Turning to this clone: Its specificity is not known.

Study-level findings and limits: In blood, TCR clones derived from the tumor expanded after radiotherapy plus ipilimumab.

Trimming cost V 3 bases and J 8 bases, with 17 bases left between them. This CDR3 has 15 residues. Germline lookup yields CDR1 SGHRS and CDR2 YFSETQ. Here immunoSEQ multiplex PCR was the method, and the copy in TCRdb shows in-frame clones only, minus some. The sample lists tens of thousands of clones, roughly 77% occurring once. Sequenced here: peripheral blood, sampled from a patient treated with radiotherapy plus ipilimumab. This clonotype was sampled from a human donor with non-small cell lung cancer who had a complete response to radiotherapy plus ipilimumab. The J gene is TRBJ1-4, the V gene TRBV5-1; D possibly corresponds to TRBD1 (6 bases). As DNA, the CDR3 is TGCGCCAGCAGCTCACAGGGAATCCCCAGAGAAAAACTGTTTTTT. This translates into CASSSQGIPREKLFF.